A selection of T cell receptor beta chains follows, all from one sample in a study of T cells in Graves' hyperthyroidism and ophthalmopathy. MiXCR was run by TCRdb on the multiplex PCR reads, yielding one entry per CDR3 protein. The repertoire holds approximately 500,000 distinct CDR3 sequences, with 46% as singletons. The sequencing sample was made of peripheral blood or thyroid tissue (not recorded which). These receptors were obtained from a woman aged 18-29 years with Graves' hyperthyroidism. The CDR3 runs from the conserved cysteine through the conserved F or W. A D gene is named only where the DNA matches it firmly. Some rows have no size entry. The others give once, few or many, or a class for an expanded clone.

D: TRBD2; V: TRBV24-1; J: TRBJ2-5; size: -; CDR3: CATSDSASGRETQYF; DNA: TGTGCCACCAGTGATTCGGCTAGCGGGAGAGAGACCCAGTACTTC
D: -; V: TRBV29-1; J: TRBJ2-7; size: -; CDR3: CSVDQGTQYF; DNA: TGCAGCGTTGATCAGGGAACGCAGTACTTC
D: TRBD1; V: TRBV12-3/TRBV12-4; J: TRBJ2-5; size: -; CDR3: CASSSSGQGEETQYF; DNA: TGTGCCAGCAGTTCCTCGGGACAGGGGGAAGAGACCCAGTACTTC
D: TRBD2; V: TRBV29-1; J: TRBJ2-3; size: many; CDR3: CSVLFAGGTDTQYF; DNA: TGCAGCGTTCTTTTTGCGGGAGGAACAGATACGCAGTATTTT
D: -; V: TRBV12-3/TRBV12-4; J: TRBJ1-1; size: many; CDR3: CASSFGLEGNTEAFF; DNA: TGTGCCAGCAGTTTTGGACTCGAGGGGAACACTGAAGCTTTCTTT
D: TRBD1; V: TRBV27; J: TRBJ1-2; size: few; CDR3: CASSLSPGTGEGYTF; DNA: TGTGCCAGCAGTTTATCACCCGGGACAGGGGAAGGCTACACCTTC
D: TRBD1; V: TRBV12-3/TRBV12-4; J: TRBJ2-5; size: many; CDR3: CASARQGSQETQYF; DNA: TGTGCCAGCGCCCGACAGGGGTCCCAAGAGACCCAGTACTTC
D: -; V: TRBV7-2; J: TRBJ1-1; size: many; CDR3: CASSLGHSRIIITEAFF; DNA: TGTGCCAGCAGCTTAGGGCACAGCCGAATAATTATCACTGAAGCTTTCTTT
D: -; V: TRBV15; J: TRBJ2-3; size: -; CDR3: CATGSSTDTQYF; DNA: TGTGCCACCGGCAGCAGCACAGATACGCAGTATTTT
D: -; V: TRBV29-1; J: TRBJ2-2; size: -; CDR3: CSVEGDPGSCFF; DNA: -
D: -; V: TRBV29-1; J: TRBJ2-3; size: few; CDR3: CSALGDSDTQYF; DNA: TGCAGCGCGCTGGGGGATTCAGATACGCAGTATTTT
D: -; V: TRBV19; J: TRBJ1-3; size: many; CDR3: CASSIGAGAGNTIYF; DNA: TGTGCCAGTAGTATCGGGGCAGGGGCTGGAAACACCATATATTTT
D: -; V: TRBV29-1; J: TRBJ2-1; size: -; CDR3: CSSLASTGYNEQFF; DNA: TGCAGCAGCCTCGCTTCAACGGGGTACAATGAGCAGTTCTTC
D: -; V: TRBV5-8; J: TRBJ1-1; size: many; CDR3: CASSRDPGGAFF; DNA: TGTGCCAGCAGCCGGGACCCAGGAGGGGCTTTCTTT
D: -; V: TRBV27; J: TRBJ2-5; size: many; CDR3: CASSKGIKQETQYF; DNA: TGTGCCAGCAGTAAGGGGATTAAGCAAGAGACCCAGTACTTC
D: -; V: TRBV7-6; J: TRBJ2-5; size: many; CDR3: CASSLLGPGETQYF; DNA: TGTGCCAGCAGCTTATTGGGCCCGGGGGAGACCCAGTACTTC
D: -; V: TRBV19; J: TRBJ1-3; size: many; CDR3: CASSTSITSGNTIYF; DNA: TGTGCCAGTAGTACGTCAATCACCTCTGGAAACACCATATATTTT
D: -; V: TRBV7-2; J: TRBJ1-6; size: -; CDR3: CASSLLTVLPLHF; DNA: TGTGCCAGCAGCTTGTTGACAGTTCTACCCCTCCACTTT
D: -; V: TRBV20-1; J: TRBJ2-1; size: -; CDR3: CSARGTRVSYSEQFF; DNA: TGCAGTGCTAGAGGTACTAGAGTATCCTACAGTGAGCAGTTCTTC
D: TRBD1; V: TRBV29-1; J: TRBJ1-1; size: few; CDR3: CSVDRQGGTEAFF; DNA: TGCAGCGTTGACAGACAGGGTGGCACTGAAGCTTTCTTT
D: -; V: TRBV6-5; J: TRBJ1-5; size: many; CDR3: CASSYSAEVQPQHF; DNA: TGTGCCAGCAGTTACTCGGCGGAGGTTCAACCCCAGCATTTT
D: -; V: TRBV20-1; J: TRBJ1-3; size: many; CDR3: CSAEHRSGNTIYF; DNA: TGCAGTGCGGAACACCGCTCTGGAAACACCATATATTTT
D: -; V: TRBV12-3/TRBV12-4; J: TRBJ2-6; size: -; CDR3: CASRGQAGANVLTF; DNA: TGTGCCAGCAGGGGGCAAGCTGGGGCCAACGTCCTGACTTTC
D: TRBD2; V: TRBV5-1; J: TRBJ2-7; size: few; CDR3: CASSLIAGGIDTYEQYF; DNA: TGCGCCAGCAGCTTGATAGCGGGAGGTATCGATACCTACGAGCAGTACTTC
D: -; V: TRBV7-8; J: TRBJ2-5; size: -; CDR3: CASGQEAQYF; DNA: TGTGCCAGCGGGCAAGAGGCCCAGTACTTC
D: TRBD2; V: TRBV2; J: TRBJ2-5; size: many; CDR3: CASTISRASGTKGETQYF; DNA: TGTGCCAGCACAATCTCCCGGGCTAGCGGCACCAAAGGAGAGACCCAGTACTTC
D: -; V: TRBV4-1; J: TRBJ2-7; size: many; CDR3: CASSQGPDGEQYF; DNA: TGCGCCAGCAGCCAAGGGCCGGACGGCGAGCAGTACTTC
D: TRBD1; V: TRBV7-6; J: TRBJ1-2; size: many; CDR3: CASSLAGTGYGYTF; DNA: TGTGCCAGCAGCTTAGCCGGGACAGGCTATGGCTACACCTTC
D: -; V: TRBV12-3/TRBV12-4; J: TRBJ2-1; size: -; CDR3: CASMRPKGRTYNEQFF; DNA: TGTGCCAGCATGAGACCGAAGGGTAGGACCTACAATGAGCAGTTCTTC
D: -; V: TRBV15; J: TRBJ1-5; size: -; CDR3: CATSRVSGTQHF; DNA: TGTGCCACCAGCAGAGTCTCGGGGACCCAGCATTTT
D: TRBD1; V: TRBV20-1; J: TRBJ2-5; size: -; CDR3: CSFQGLQGNQETQYF; DNA: TGCAGTTTCCAGGGGCTACAGGGGAATCAAGAGACCCAGTACTTC
D: -; V: TRBV15; J: TRBJ1-4; size: many; CDR3: CATSRDAATNEKLFF; DNA: TGTGCCACCAGCAGAGATGCGGCAACTAATGAAAAACTGTTTTTT
D: -; V: TRBV29-1; J: TRBJ1-1; size: many; CDR3: CSGEVPNTEAFF; DNA: TGCAGCGGGGAGGTCCCGAACACTGAAGCTTTCTTT
D: TRBD1; V: TRBV2; J: TRBJ2-7; size: -; CDR3: CATRQGANEQYF; DNA: TGTGCCACCAGACAGGGGGCTAACGAGCAGTACTTC
D: -; V: TRBV29-1; J: TRBJ2-7; size: -; CDR3: CSSRGLEQYF; DNA: TGCAGCAGCCGAGGACTCGAGCAGTACTTC
D: TRBD1; V: TRBV10-3; J: TRBJ1-6; size: -; CDR3: CAISRTGDSPLHF; DNA: TGTGCCATCAGCCGGACAGGGGATTCACCCCTCCACTTT
D: -; V: TRBV7-6; J: TRBJ1-2; size: -; CDR3: CASSLGLGAHYGYTF; DNA: TGTGCCAGCAGCTTAGGCCTGGGGGCCCACTATGGCTACACCTTC
D: -; V: TRBV7-9; J: TRBJ1-6; size: many; CDR3: CASSPDSSSPLHF; DNA: TGTGCCAGCAGCCCTGACAGTTCTTCACCCCTCCACTTT
D: TRBD2; V: TRBV10-3; J: TRBJ2-1; size: -; CDR3: CAISLAGGPEEQFF; DNA: TGTGCCATCAGTTTAGCGGGAGGGCCGGAGGAGCAGTTCTTC
D: -; V: TRBV2; J: TRBJ1-6; size: -; CDR3: CASSEEVSGRYPLHF; DNA: TGTGCCAGCAGTGAGGAGGTTAGCGGGCGGTACCCCCTCCACTTT
D: TRBD2; V: TRBV29-1; J: TRBJ2-5; size: -; CDR3: CSVGVAGGQETQYF; DNA: TGCAGCGTTGGAGTAGCGGGAGGCCAAGAGACCCAGTACTTC
D: TRBD2; V: TRBV12-3/TRBV12-4; J: TRBJ2-7; size: many; CDR3: CASSSRLARYEQYF; DNA: TGTGCCAGCAGTTCACGACTAGCGCGCTACGAGCAGTACTTC
D: TRBD1; V: TRBV7-7; J: TRBJ2-1; size: few; CDR3: CASSLFGQGDEQFF; DNA: TGTGCTAGCAGCTTATTCGGACAGGGGGATGAGCAGTTCTTC
D: TRBD2; V: TRBV7-3; J: TRBJ2-1; size: -; CDR3: CASSGTSGSYEQFF; DNA: TGTGCCAGCAGCGGGACTAGCGGGAGCTATGAGCAGTTCTTC
D: -; V: TRBV11-2; J: TRBJ2-2; size: -; CDR3: CASHGAGELFF; DNA: TGTGCCAGCCATGGGGCCGGGGAGCTGTTTTTT
D: -; V: TRBV20-1; J: TRBJ2-7; size: -; CDR3: CSARDLNGTAYNEQYF; DNA: TGCAGTGCTAGAGATCTCAACGGGACCGCCTACAATGAGCAGTACTTC
D: TRBD1; V: TRBV19; J: TRBJ2-7; size: many; CDR3: CASSIGTGGYEQYF; DNA: TGTGCCAGCAGCATTGGGACAGGGGGTTACGAGCAGTACTTC
D: -; V: TRBV9; J: TRBJ1-1; size: -; CDR3: CASSYGWDTEAFF; DNA: TGTGCCAGCAGCTATGGGTGGGACACTGAAGCTTTCTTT
D: -; V: TRBV9; J: TRBJ2-2; size: -; CDR3: CASSVDKRDPGSCFF; DNA: -
D: -; V: TRBV19; J: TRBJ2-2; size: many; CDR3: CASSIVRGAGELFF; DNA: TGTGCCAGTAGTATAGTTAGAGGGGCCGGGGAGCTGTTTTTT
D: -; V: TRBV11-1; J: TRBJ1-4; size: many; CDR3: CASSLGTAGDEKLFF; DNA: TGTGCCAGCAGCTTAGGGACAGCGGGCGATGAAAAACTGTTTTTT
D: -; V: TRBV29-1; J: TRBJ2-1; size: -; CDR3: CSGGREIRYNEQFF; DNA: TGCAGCGGGGGACGGGAAATACGATACAATGAGCAGTTCTTC
D: -; V: TRBV6-1; J: TRBJ2-6; size: -; CDR3: CASSEDGIGVGANVLTF; DNA: TGTGCCAGCAGTGAAGACGGAATAGGGGTAGGGGCCAACGTCCTGACTTTC
D: -; V: TRBV5-1; J: TRBJ2-5; size: -; CDR3: CASSLRPQETQYF; DNA: TGCGCCAGCAGCCTTAGACCCCAAGAGACCCAGTACTTC